One sample yielded the 19 T cell receptor beta chains listed below, sequenced in a study of blood T cell repertoires in COVID-19. TCRdb's table, derived via immunoSEQ multiplex PCR, lists solely in-frame clones and lacks some. The table records approximately 200,000 clones, roughly four fifths of them present only once. The specimen was PBMCs or T cells enriched from blood (not recorded which). The receptor source for this set is a middle-aged man who had recovered from COVID-19.

The CDR3 region has the DNA TGTGCCAGCAGTTACGATGAACAGGGATCCCACGAGCAGTACTTC. Translating it yields CASSYDEQGSHEQYF. The chain combines TRBV6-2 or TRBV6-3 with TRBJ2-7; TRBD1 is a possible D gene (6 bases). Trimming took off 2 bases at V and 5 bases at J, with 16 bases between the two ends. Per germline, CDR1 MNHEY and CDR2 SVGEGT. The length of the CDR3 is 15 residues.

This CDR3 reads CASSFSTSYNEQFF. The CDR3, as DNA: TGTGCCAGCAGTTTTAGTACGTCCTACAATGAGCAGTTCTTC. The chain carries TRBV27 and TRBJ2-1; no definite D call. The V gene lost 3 bases and the J gene lost 1 base, with 7 bases spanning the gap. The germline CDR1 and CDR2 sequences are MNHEY and SMNVEV (reference sequence). The CDR3 covers 14 residues.

J is TRBJ2-1 and V is TRBV5-6, with unresolved D. The CDR3 is 13 residues long. CDR1 SGHDT and CDR2 YYEEEE come from the germline V gene. Trimming stripped 0 bases from V and 7 bases from J, with 8 bases between. The DNA for the CDR3 is TGTGCCAGCAGCTTGGCCGTGCGGAATGAGCAGTTCTTC. Translation gives CASSLAVRNEQFF.

The CDR3 DNA follows: TGTGCCAGCAGCAAACGGACTTTAGCCAAAAACATTCAGTACTTC. It translates to CASSKRTLAKNIQYF. The chain is built from TRBV7-9 and TRBJ2-4; possibly TRBD2 for D (5 bases). The CDR3 has 15 residues. Germline V gives CDR1 SEHNR, CDR2 FQNEAQ (reference sequence). Trimming left V 5 bases short and J 0 bases short, with 11 bases between.

This chain uses TRBV5-8 with TRBJ1-5; D might be TRBD1 (5 bases). This CDR3 comprises 13 residues. V gave up 4 bases and J gave up 4 bases, with 9 bases separating them. Germline V CDR1 and CDR2: SGHTS, YDEGEE. CDR3 in DNA: TGTGCCAGCAGCGAAAAGGGGAATCAGCCCCAGCATTTT. The encoded protein is CASSEKGNQPQHF.

This chain joins TRBV10-3 and TRBJ1-5; possible D gene TRBD1, 5 bases. Germline V gene sequence: CDR1 ENHRY, CDR2 SYGVKD. The V gene lost 10 bases and the J gene lost 3 bases, with 16 bases spanning the gap. The CDR3 sequence is 14 residues long. As DNA, the CDR3 is TGTGCCACCTCCGGGGGGAACCCCAATCAGCCCCAGCATTTT. Translated: CATSGGNPNQPQHF.

The chain recombines TRBV6-5 with TRBJ2-2; D perhaps matches TRBD1 (6 bases). Germline V gene sequence: CDR1 MNHEY, CDR2 SVGAGI. The CDR3 consists of 14 residues. The V gene lost 6 bases and the J gene lost 1 base, with 9 bases spanning the gap. The CDR3 nucleotides are TGTGCCAGCAGAAGGACAGAGAACACCGGGGAGCTGTTTTTT. It is translated as CASRRTENTGELFF.

V gene TRBV3-1 (or the pseudogene TRBV3-2) combines with J gene TRBJ2-1; D possibly corresponds to TRBD2 (6 bases). The germline V gene encodes CDR1 LGHDT and CDR2 YNNKEL (reference sequence). CDR3 length equals 13 residues. V was cut by 7 bases and J by 7 bases, with 14 bases left in between. CDR3: CASMEGWGNEQFF. In DNA, the CDR3 is TGTGCCAGCATGGAGGGTTGGGGAAATGAGCAGTTCTTC.

V usage is TRBV19 and J usage is TRBJ2-1, with no clear D. Looked up from germline, CDR1 is LNHDA and CDR2 is SQIVND (reference sequence). The CDR3 runs to 16 residues. Between the trimmed V and J ends, which lost 3 bases and 0 bases, there was a span of 12 bases. The CDR3 coding sequence is TGTGCCAGTAGTATTGTTAGCAGTCCCTCCTACAATGAGCAGTTCTTC. This translates into CASSIVSSPSYNEQFF.

The V call is TRBV2, the J call TRBJ2-1; 16 bases map to TRBD2. The CDR3 has 16 amino acids. Per the germline V gene, CDR1 is SNHLY and CDR2 is FYNNEI. V shed 8 bases and J 1 base; nucleotides not matched to a gene: 2. CDR3 sequence reads: CASGTSGRASYNEQFF. The CDR3 nucleotides are TGTGCCAGCGGGACTAGCGGGAGGGCGTCCTACAATGAGCAGTTCTTC.

V usage is TRBV4-3 and J usage is TRBJ2-3; the D gene is possibly TRBD1 (6 bases). V lost 3 bases to trimming and J lost 6 bases, with 10 bases between them. Germline V CDR1 and CDR2: LGHNA, YSLEER. The CDR3 runs to 13 residues. The CDR3: CASSHEGVDTQYF. In DNA, the CDR3 is TGCGCCAGCAGCCACGAGGGGGTGGATACGCAGTATTTT.

Only a few counts were recorded for this clone. This chain uses TRBV14 with TRBJ1-2; D possibly corresponds to TRBD1 (6 bases). This CDR3 comprises 17 residues. Trimming removed 6 bases from V and 1 base from J, with 21 bases in between. CDR1 and CDR2 (germline): SGHDN, FVKESK. The CDR3 reads CASSPGQLSQFNYGYTF. In nucleotides, the CDR3 is TGTGCCAGCAGTCCGGGACAACTTTCCCAATTTAACTATGGCTACACCTTC.

In DNA, the CDR3 is TGTGCCAGCAGTTATTCGGGAACATCCTATGGCTACACCTTC. Its translation: CASSYSGTSYGYTF. The chain has TRBV6-2 or TRBV6-3 and TRBJ1-2; no reliable D call. The CDR3 length is 14 residues. The ends were cut back, 3 bases at V and 4 bases at J, with 12 bases in the middle. The V gene's germline CDR1 is MNHEY and CDR2 SVGEGT.

J is TRBJ1-1 and V is TRBV5-6; TRBD1 is a possible D gene (5 bases). V lost 4 bases and J lost 10, with 17 bases in between. Germline V gene lookup returns CDR1 SGHDT and CDR2 YYEEEE. The CDR3 is 13 amino acids. CDR3: CASSAGGGLGAFF. The CDR3 DNA is TGTGCCAGCAGCGCCGGCGGGGGATTGGGAGCTTTCTTT.

The chain recombines TRBV28 with TRBJ1-6; the match to TRBD1 covers 7 bases. V trimming: 6 bases; J trimming: 9 bases; junction bases outside the gene matches: 11. The CDR3 contains 15 residues. Germline V CDR1 and CDR2: MDHEN, SYDVKM. The CDR3 here is CASRAGTAAASPLHF. CDR3 sequence (DNA): TGTGCCAGCAGGGCAGGGACAGCGGCGGCTTCACCCCTCCACTTT.

The chain uses TRBV5-4 and TRBJ2-3; TRBD2 aligns across 10 bases. CDR3 length equals 16 residues. The germline gives CDR1 SGHNT, CDR2 YYREEE (reference sequence). Trimming cost V 4 bases and J 5 bases; bases outside gene matches: 10. The CDR3 DNA reads TGTGCCAGCAGCCGTAGGCTAGCGGGAGTTGGAGATACGCAGTATTTT. Protein product: CASSRRLAGVGDTQYF. Using reference TRBV5-4 and TRBJ2-3 for the parts outside the CDR3, the full variable domain is ETGVTQSPTHLIKTRGQQVTLRCSSQSGHNTVSWYQQALGQGPQFIFQYYREEENGRGNFPPRFSGLQFPNYSSELNVNALELDDSALYLCASSRRLAGVGDTQYFGPGTRLTVL.

This sequence joins TRBV4-2 and TRBJ2-1; 12 bases agree with TRBD2. The CDR3 spans 16 residues. The V and J ends lost 1 base and 2 bases, in that order; junction bases with no gene match: 0. CDR1 and CDR2 from the germline V gene are LGHNA and YNFKEQ. The CDR3 DNA follows: TGTGCCAGCAGCCAAGGACTAGCGGGGGCCTACAATGAGCAGTTCTTC. Its translation is CASSQGLAGAYNEQFF.

The chain couples TRBV18 to TRBJ1-3, with D hard to call. V lost 1 base and J lost 2, with 9 bases in between. Germline lookup yields CDR1 KGHSH and CDR2 LQKENI. This CDR3 is built from 15 residues. The CDR3 sequence is CASSPLRDPGNTIYF. CDR3 nucleotide sequence: TGTGCCAGCTCACCACTGCGGGATCCTGGAAACACCATATATTTT.

The V gene is TRBV28, the J gene TRBJ2-7; D uncertain. CDR3 length: 14 residues. Trimming removed 5 bases at V and 5 bases at J, with 16 bases between. Germline loops: CDR1 MDHEN, CDR2 SYDVKM. The chain's CDR3 is CASSLSQFPDEQYF. In nucleotides, the CDR3 is TGTGCCAGCAGTCTTTCACAGTTCCCCGACGAGCAGTACTTC.